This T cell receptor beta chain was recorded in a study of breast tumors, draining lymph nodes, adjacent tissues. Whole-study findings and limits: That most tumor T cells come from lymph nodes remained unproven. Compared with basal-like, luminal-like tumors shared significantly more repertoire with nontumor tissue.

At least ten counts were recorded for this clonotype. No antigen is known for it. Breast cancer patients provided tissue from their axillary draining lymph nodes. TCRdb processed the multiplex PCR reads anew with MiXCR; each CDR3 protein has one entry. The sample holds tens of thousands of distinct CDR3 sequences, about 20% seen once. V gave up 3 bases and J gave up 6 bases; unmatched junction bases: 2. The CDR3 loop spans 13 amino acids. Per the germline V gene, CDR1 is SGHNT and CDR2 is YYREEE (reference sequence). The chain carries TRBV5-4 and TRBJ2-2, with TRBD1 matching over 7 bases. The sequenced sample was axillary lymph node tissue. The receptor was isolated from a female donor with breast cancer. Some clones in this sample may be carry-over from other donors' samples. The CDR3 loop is CASSSQGAGELFF. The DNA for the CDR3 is TGTGCCAGCAGCTCCCAGGGGGCCGGGGAGCTGTTTTTT.